This T cell receptor beta chain was observed in a study of radiotherapy plus CTLA-4 blockade in lung cancer. V lost 0 bases, J lost 1 base, and 7 bases lay in between. Looked up from germline, CDR1 is SGHRS and CDR2 is YFSETQ. CDR3 length: 15 amino acids. The data were produced by immunoSEQ multiplex PCR, yet TCRdb's version contains in-frame clones alone and is incomplete. The repertoire holds tens of thousands of clones, with more than 70% as singletons. The receptor's source is a human donor with non-small cell lung cancer that progressed on radiotherapy plus ipilimumab. The sample here was peripheral blood, taken from a patient treated with radiotherapy plus ipilimumab. The chain joins TRBV5-1 to TRBJ2-2; possibly TRBD1 for D (5 bases). The CDR3, as DNA: TGCGCCAGCAGCTTGGGACAGCAGAACACCGGGGAGCTGTTTTTT. This gives the protein CASSLGQQNTGELFF.